These 5 T cell receptor beta chains share one sample of origin, sequenced in a study of blood T cell repertoires in COVID-19. The protocol was immunoSEQ multiplex PCR, while the TCRdb copy is restricted to in-frame clones and leaves out a portion. The data hold a few hundred thousand clones, with over 80% observed a single time. The sequencing input was PBMCs or T cells enriched from blood (not recorded which). These receptors came from a woman between 40 and 55 years old who had recovered from COVID-19.

This clone is a singleton in its sample. The gene calls are TRBV6-1 and TRBJ2-2; 7 nucleotides line up with TRBD1. Germline lookup yields CDR1 MNHNS and CDR2 SASEGT. This CDR3 is built from 15 residues. V lost 7 bases and J lost 5; bases outside the gene matches: 10. CDR3 nucleotide sequence: TGTGCCAGCACCCTACAGGGGCAGGGGACCGGGGAGCTGTTTTTT. Encoded protein: CASTLQGQGTGELFF.

J is TRBJ1-5 and V is TRBV9; 7 nucleotides match TRBD1. Germline trimming cut 3 bases from V and 3 bases from J; bases unmatched to any gene: 3. CDR1 is SGDLS, CDR2 YYNGEE, per germline. The length of the CDR3 is 14 residues. The CDR3 loop is CASSADRVNQPQHF. CDR3 DNA sequence: TGTGCCAGCAGCGCCGACAGGGTCAATCAGCCCCAGCATTTT.

V gene TRBV27 combines with J gene TRBJ1-6; no clear D. The length of the CDR3 is 16 residues. Per the germline V gene, CDR1 is MNHEY and CDR2 is SMNVEV (reference sequence). Trimming cost V 0 bases and J 0 bases, with 6 bases left between them. The CDR3 DNA follows: TGTGCCAGCAGTTTATCGCTGAGCTCCTATAATTCACCCCTCCACTTT. It translates to CASSLSLSSYNSPLHF.

This chain joins TRBV14 and TRBJ1-3; 10 bases fit TRBD1. Germline V gene sequence: CDR1 SGHDN, CDR2 FVKESK. The CDR3 is 17 amino acids. After removal of 3 bases from V and 0 bases from J, the junction contained 5 bases not matched to a gene. The DNA of the CDR3 is TGTGCCAGCAGCCATGACAGGGGGCTACTCTCTGGAAACACCATATATTTT. Amino acids: CASSHDRGLLSGNTIYF.

The chain links TRBV27 to TRBJ2-5; the D gene is possibly TRBD1 (6 bases). The CDR3 totals 13 residues. Germline values: CDR1 MNHEY, CDR2 SMNVEV (reference sequence). V was cut by 4 bases and J by 5 bases, with 11 bases left in between. CDR3 in DNA: TGTGCCAGCAGTTGGTCAGGGGTTGAGACCCAGTACTTC. Its protein product is CASSWSGVETQYF.